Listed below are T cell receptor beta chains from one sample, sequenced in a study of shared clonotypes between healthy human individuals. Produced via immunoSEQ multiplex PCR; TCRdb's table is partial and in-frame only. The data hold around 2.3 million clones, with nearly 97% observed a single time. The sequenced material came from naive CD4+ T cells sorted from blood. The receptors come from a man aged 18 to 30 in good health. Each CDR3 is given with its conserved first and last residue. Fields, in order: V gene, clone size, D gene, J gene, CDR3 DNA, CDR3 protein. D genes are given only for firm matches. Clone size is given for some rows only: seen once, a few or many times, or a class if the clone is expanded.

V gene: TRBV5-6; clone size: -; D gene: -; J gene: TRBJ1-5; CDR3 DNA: TGTGCCAGCAGCTTGGCCAGGTTCCCGGACGAAAGGGAGCCCCAGCATTTT; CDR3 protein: CASSLARFPDEREPQHF
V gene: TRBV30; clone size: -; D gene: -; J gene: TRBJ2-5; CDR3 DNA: TGTGCCTCCAATCGGGGCAGGGGGGGGCTCTACCAAGAGACCCAGTACTTC; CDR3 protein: CASNRGRGGLYQETQYF
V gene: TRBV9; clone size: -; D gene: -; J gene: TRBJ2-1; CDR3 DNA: TGTGCCAGCGGGGACGGGGAGAGCTCCTACAATGAGCAGTTCTTC; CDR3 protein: CASGDGESSYNEQFF
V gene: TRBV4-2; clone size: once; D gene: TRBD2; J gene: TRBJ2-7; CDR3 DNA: TGTGCCAGCAGCCAGGTCCACCCTCGACTAGCGGGGGGATCGAGCTCCTACGAGCAGTACTTC; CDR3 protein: CASSQVHPRLAGGSSSYEQYF
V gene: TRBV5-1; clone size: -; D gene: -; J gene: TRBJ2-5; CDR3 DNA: TGCGCCAGCAGCTTGGGACGGGGAACCGGAGAGACCCAGTACTTC; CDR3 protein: CASSLGRGTGETQYF
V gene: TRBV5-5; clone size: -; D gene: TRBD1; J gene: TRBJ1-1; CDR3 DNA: TGTGCCAGCAGCCCCCTGACGGGACAGGGGAACACTGAAGCTTTCTTT; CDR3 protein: CASSPLTGQGNTEAFF
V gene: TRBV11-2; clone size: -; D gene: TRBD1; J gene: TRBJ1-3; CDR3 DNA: TGTGCCAGCAGCTTAAACCTACCAGGGGGCGGAAACACCATATATTTT; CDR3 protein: CASSLNLPGGGNTIYF
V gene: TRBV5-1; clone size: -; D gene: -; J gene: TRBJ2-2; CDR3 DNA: TGCGCCAGCAGCATTCCTGGGAACACCGGGGAGCTGTTTTTT; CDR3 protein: CASSIPGNTGELFF
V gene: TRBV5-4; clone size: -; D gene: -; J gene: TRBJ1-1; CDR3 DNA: TGTGCCAGCAGCCTTAACGACGGATTGAACACTGAAGCTTTCTTT; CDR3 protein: CASSLNDGLNTEAFF
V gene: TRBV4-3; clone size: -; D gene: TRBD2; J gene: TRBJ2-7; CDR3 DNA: TGCGCCAGCAGCCGAGGGCTGGCGGGAGCTTGGGAGCAGTACTTC; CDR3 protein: CASSRGLAGAWEQYF
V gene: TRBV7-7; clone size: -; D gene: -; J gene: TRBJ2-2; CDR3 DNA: TGTGCTAGCAGCTTAGGCACCGGGGAGCTGTTTTTT; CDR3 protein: CASSLGTGELFF
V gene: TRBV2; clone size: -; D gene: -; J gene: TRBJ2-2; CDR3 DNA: TGTGCCAGCAGTGAAGGGACGCACACCGGGGAGCTGTTTTTT; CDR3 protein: CASSEGTHTGELFF
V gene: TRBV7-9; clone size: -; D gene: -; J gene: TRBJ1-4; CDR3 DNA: TGTGCCAGCAGCGAGACGAACGAAGAAAAACTGTTTTTT; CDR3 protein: CASSETNEEKLFF
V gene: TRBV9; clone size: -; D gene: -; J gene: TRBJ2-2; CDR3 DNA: TGTGCCAGCAGCCGCATGAACACCGGGGAGCTGTTTTTT; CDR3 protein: CASSRMNTGELFF
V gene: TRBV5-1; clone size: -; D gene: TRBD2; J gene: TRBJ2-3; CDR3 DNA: TGCGCCAGCAGCACCGGACTAGCTGTTGTGGGAGATACGCAGTATTTT; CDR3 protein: CASSTGLAVVGDTQYF
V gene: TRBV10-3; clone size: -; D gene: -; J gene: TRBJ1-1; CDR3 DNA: TGTGCCATCCGAACGACAGATATGAACACTGAAGCTTTCTTT; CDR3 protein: CAIRTTDMNTEAFF
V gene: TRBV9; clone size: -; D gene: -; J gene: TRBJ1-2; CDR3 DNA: TGTGCCAGCAGCGTTGCACAGGGTAACTATGGCTACACCTTC; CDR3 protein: CASSVAQGNYGYTF
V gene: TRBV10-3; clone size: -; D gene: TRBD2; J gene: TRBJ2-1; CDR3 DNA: TGTGCCATCTCCGGGACTAGCGGGACAGGTGAGCAGTTCTTC; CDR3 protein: CAISGTSGTGEQFF
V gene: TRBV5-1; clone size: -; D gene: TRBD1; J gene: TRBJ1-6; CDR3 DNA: TGCGCCAGCAGCTTGGCAACCGGGACAGGGAGTTCACCCCTCCACTTT; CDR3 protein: CASSLATGTGSSPLHF
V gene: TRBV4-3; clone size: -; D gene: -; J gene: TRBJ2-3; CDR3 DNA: TGCGCCAGCAGCCAAGATGGGGCAGCGAGCACAGATACGCAGTATTTT; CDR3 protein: CASSQDGAASTDTQYF
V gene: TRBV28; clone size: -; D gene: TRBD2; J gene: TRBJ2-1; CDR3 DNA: TGTGCCAGCAGACGGGGAGGGATTATTAATGAGCAGTTCTTC; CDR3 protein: CASRRGGIINEQFF